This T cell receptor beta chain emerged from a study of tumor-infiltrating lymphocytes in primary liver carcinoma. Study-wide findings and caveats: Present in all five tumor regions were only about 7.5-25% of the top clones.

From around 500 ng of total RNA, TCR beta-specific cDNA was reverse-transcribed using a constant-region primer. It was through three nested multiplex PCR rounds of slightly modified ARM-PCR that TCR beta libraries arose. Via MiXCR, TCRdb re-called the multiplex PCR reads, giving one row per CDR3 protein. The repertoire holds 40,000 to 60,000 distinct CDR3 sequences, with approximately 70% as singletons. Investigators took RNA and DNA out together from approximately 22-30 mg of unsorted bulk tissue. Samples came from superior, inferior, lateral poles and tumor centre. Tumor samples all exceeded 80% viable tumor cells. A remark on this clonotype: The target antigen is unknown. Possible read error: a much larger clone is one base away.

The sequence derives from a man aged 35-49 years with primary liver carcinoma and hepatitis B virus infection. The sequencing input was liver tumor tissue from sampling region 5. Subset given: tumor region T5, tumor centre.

In nucleotides, the CDR3 is TGTGCCAGCAACCTTGGCGGGACAGCCCTCTATGGCTACACCTTC. Amino acid sequence: CASNLGGTALYGYTF. The V gene is TRBV12-3 or TRBV12-4, the J gene TRBJ1-2; 7 bases align to TRBD1. The CDR3 contains 15 residues. V lost 7 bases, J lost 4 bases, and 12 bases stayed unmatched.